This T cell receptor (beta chain) is drawn from a study of T cell responses to AZD1222 COVID-19 vaccine. To note about this clone: The antigen is not known.

Here immunoSEQ multiplex PCR was the method, and the copy in TCRdb shows in-frame clones only, minus some. There are about 180,000 clones in the sample; 70% to 90% occur only once, and roughly 10% lies in the top ten. The CDR3 is 14 amino acids. With 0 bases removed from V and 4 bases from J, the gap between germline ends came to 9 bases. CDR1 is SNHLY and CDR2 is FYNNEI in the germline V gene. The study, taken as a whole, reports: The study found Spike-specific TCR breadth and depth rose after two AZD1222 doses. Baseline serology detected seropositivity in only a handful of AZD1222 recipients. Females outnumbered males among donors, who were mostly white British; clonal diversity was possibly underestimated.

This sequence joins TRBV2 and TRBJ1-2, with D possibly TRBD1 on 5 matching bases. The sequenced sample was peripheral blood, obtained 28 days after the second AZD1222 dose. The receptor's source is an adult who received the AZD1222 COVID-19 vaccine. CDR3 sequence: CASSEAGDTYGYTF. CDR3 bases: TGTGCCAGCAGTGAAGCGGGGGATACCTATGGCTACACCTTC. The whole variable domain, filled in from reference TRBV2 and TRBJ1-2, reads EPEVTQTPSHQVTQMGQEVILRCVPISNHLYFYWYRQILGQKVEFLVSFYNNEISEKSEIFDDQFSVERPDGSNFTLKIRSTKLEDSAMYFCASSEAGDTYGYTFGSGTRLTVV.